Below, 29 T cell receptor beta chains from the same sample are listed, as sequenced in a study of blood T cell repertoires in COVID-19. Using immunoSEQ multiplex PCR, the repertoire was profiled, and TCRdb retains in-frame clones only, with some absent. The repertoire has approximately 670,000 clones, approximately 90% of them found once; the top ten carry about 0.24%. The sequenced sample consisted of peripheral blood. The origin of the receptors is a woman between 18 and 29 years old with acute or convalescent COVID-19.

The chain carries TRBV6-6 and TRBJ2-1, with 9 positions matching TRBD1. The germline V gene has CDR1 MNHNY and CDR2 SVGAGI (reference sequence). The CDR3 loop spans 13 amino acids. V was pared by 7 bases and J by 4 bases, with 2 bases of the junction left unmatched. Written as DNA, the CDR3 is TGTGCCAGCACCGGGACAGGGTACAATGAGCAGTTCTTC. Amino acid sequence: CASTGTGYNEQFF.

The genes are TRBV19 and TRBJ1-1; 7 bases fit TRBD1. Germline CDR1 is LNHDA and CDR2 is SQIVND (reference sequence). Trimming at V came to 0 bases and at J to 3 bases, leaving 1 base not matched to a gene. CDR3 size: 14 residues. CDR3 DNA: TGTGCCAGTAGTATAGATACAGGGGACACTGAAGCTTTCTTT. This sequence encodes CASSIDTGDTEAFF.

The chain links TRBV4-1 to TRBJ1-4; D is unresolved. The V gene lost 0 bases and the J gene lost 2 bases, with 10 bases spanning the gap. The CDR3 covers 16 residues. Germline loops: CDR1 MGHRA, CDR2 YSYEKL. The CDR3 reads CASSQEVRRTNEKLFF. In DNA form, the CDR3 reads TGCGCCAGCAGCCAAGAGGTGCGGAGGACTAATGAAAAACTGTTTTTT.

This sequence joins TRBV6-5 and TRBJ1-2, with TRBD1 as a possible D gene (6 bases). V shed 7 bases and J shed 6 bases, with 18 bases lying between them. This CDR3 spans 14 amino acids. Per germline, CDR1 MNHEY and CDR2 SVGAGI. In DNA, the CDR3 is TGTGCCAGCACCAGCCACAGGGTACCCGATGGCTACACCTTC. Residues: CASTSHRVPDGYTF.

This rearrangement joins TRBV6-6 to TRBJ2-3; tentative D call: TRBD2 (5 bases). The germline gives CDR1 MNHNY, CDR2 SVGAGI (reference sequence). This CDR3 spans 15 amino acids. The V and J ends lost 0 bases and 6 bases respectively, with 13 bases between them. The CDR3 nucleotides are TGTGCCAGCAGTTACTCGTACGGCCGAGGGGATACGCAGTATTTT. It encodes CASSYSYGRGDTQYF.

The gene calls are TRBV7-8 and TRBJ2-1, with D tentatively TRBD1 (6 bases). There are 13 residues in the CDR3. CDR1 SGHVS and CDR2 FQNEAQ come from the germline V gene. Trimming shortened V by 8 bases and J by 6 bases, and 14 bases separated the two germline ends. CDR3 nucleotide sequence: TGTGCCAGCTTAGGGGGTCCCTTCAATGAGCAGTTCTTC. It translates to CASLGGPFNEQFF.

The chain has TRBV4-1 and TRBJ2-4; D is perhaps TRBD2 (6 bases). From germline, CDR1 is MGHRA and CDR2 YSYEKL. Trimming removed 2 bases at V and 5 bases at J, with 22 bases between. This CDR3 has 18 residues. The CDR3 is CASSQLGQRSWGENIQYF. CDR3 DNA: TGCGCCAGCAGCCAACTCGGACAAAGGAGTTGGGGGGAAAACATTCAGTACTTC.

The chain recombines TRBV5-5 with TRBJ2-2; 10 bases line up with TRBD1. The CDR3 sequence is 16 residues long. CDR1 is SGHKS and CDR2 is YYEKEE in the germline V gene (reference sequence). V shed 3 bases and J 3 bases; nucleotides not matched to a gene: 5. This CDR3 is CASSSWGQGYTGELFF. CDR3 in DNA: TGTGCCAGCAGCTCTTGGGGACAGGGGTACACCGGGGAGCTGTTTTTT.

This clone has more than one count but fewer than ten. This sequence joins TRBV9 and TRBJ1-1; 10 bases are shared with TRBD1. Losses at the gene ends were 0 bases for V and 6 bases for J; bases not matched to a gene: 8. The germline CDR1 and CDR2 sequences are SGDLS and YYNGEE. The CDR3 is 16 amino acids. Here the CDR3 DNA reads TGTGCCAGCAGCGTAGCTTTGGGACAGGGGAGAGCTGAAGCTTTCTTT. Encoded protein: CASSVALGQGRAEAFF.

The gene calls are TRBV11-2 and TRBJ2-7, with D possibly TRBD1 on 6 matching bases. The ends were cut back, 0 bases at V and 2 bases at J, with 8 bases in the middle. Germline V CDR1 and CDR2: SGHAT, FQNNGV. The CDR3 sequence is 14 residues long. The CDR3 DNA reads as TGTGCCAGCAGCTTAGATAGGGGGACCTACGAGCAGTACTTC. Its translation: CASSLDRGTYEQYF.

The chain couples TRBV19 to TRBJ1-5; 7 bases map to TRBD1. This CDR3 spans 14 amino acids. The ends lost 10 bases at V and 2 bases at J; junction bases unmatched: 8. CDR1 is LNHDA and CDR2 is SQIVND in the germline V gene (reference sequence). CDR3 amino acids: CATQGVNGNQPQHF. CDR3 DNA: TGTGCCACCCAGGGGGTGAATGGCAATCAGCCCCAGCATTTT.

V is TRBV10-2 and J is TRBJ2-7; TRBD1 matches at 8 bases. The CDR3 covers 17 residues. Trimming took 8 bases from V and 1 from J; bases not matched to a gene: 16. Germline CDR1 WSHSY, CDR2 SAAADI. The CDR3 here is CASVKGQARFGSYEQYF. The CDR3 region has the DNA TGCGCCAGCGTTAAGGGACAGGCAAGATTCGGGTCCTACGAGCAGTACTTC.

The chain combines TRBV4-3 with TRBJ1-6; D not certain. This CDR3 has 17 amino acids. Germline V gene lookup returns CDR1 LGHNA and CDR2 YSLEER. The V end was cut by 0 bases, the J end by 7 bases, with 16 bases between. The CDR3 nucleotides read TGCGCCAGCAGCCAAGATAGCCGTAGCAGCGACAATTCACCCCTCCACTTT. Translated: CASSQDSRSSDNSPLHF.

The chain has TRBV4-3 and TRBJ1-6; D might be TRBD1 (6 bases). CDR3 length: 15 residues. V dropped 0 bases and J dropped 6 bases, with 9 bases sitting between them. Germline V lookup: CDR1 LGHNA, CDR2 YSLEER. The CDR3 loop reads CASSQDAQGNSPLHF. CDR3 nucleotide sequence: TGCGCCAGCAGCCAAGACGCACAGGGTAATTCACCCCTCCACTTT.

This sequence joins TRBV4-3 and TRBJ1-3, with D uncertain. The CDR3 totals 14 residues. V was shortened by 4 bases and J by 1 base, with 8 bases between the two germline ends. In germline, CDR1 is LGHNA, CDR2 YSLEER. The CDR3 reads CASSPTESGNTIYF. The CDR3 DNA is TGCGCCAGCAGCCCTACAGAGTCTGGAAACACCATATATTTT.

The chain links TRBV3-1 (or the pseudogene TRBV3-2) to TRBJ1-1; D is ambiguous. CDR1 and CDR2 (germline): LGHDT, YNNKEL (reference sequence). Trimming left V 0 bases short and J 2 bases short, with 7 bases between. This CDR3 has 14 residues. CDR3 in amino acids: CASSQERVNTEAFF. DNA of the CDR3: TGTGCCAGCAGCCAAGAGCGAGTAAACACTGAAGCTTTCTTT.

The V and J genes are TRBV19 and TRBJ1-1; D is ambiguous. V lost 7 bases and J 1 base, leaving 19 bases between the germline ends. CDR1 is LNHDA and CDR2 is SQIVND in the germline V gene (reference sequence). This CDR3 is 16 amino acids long. The CDR3 DNA sequence: TGTGCCAGTACCGATACCGAGGGAGGAGAGAACACTGAAGCTTTCTTT. Its translation: CASTDTEGGENTEAFF.

The chain has TRBV6-5 and TRBJ1-2; D is undetermined. The germline V gene has CDR1 MNHEY and CDR2 SVGAGI. Trimming cost V 5 bases and J 1 base, with 14 bases left between them. The length of the CDR3 is 15 residues. CDR3 nucleotide sequence: TGTGCCAGCAGTCGTACGGGTCTTCTTAACTATGGCTACACCTTC. It specifies CASSRTGLLNYGYTF.

The V gene is TRBV5-4, the J gene TRBJ1-2; 9 positions agree with TRBD1. Germline V CDR1 and CDR2: SGHNT, YYREEE (reference sequence). J lost 6 bases, V lost 3 bases, and 6 bases had no gene match. CDR3 length: 14 amino acids. CDR3 DNA: TGTGCCAGCAGCTCTCGGGACAGGGACCATGGCTACACCTTC. This translates into CASSSRDRDHGYTF.

The chain combines TRBV6-5 with TRBJ1-3; the D is unclear. CDR1 and CDR2 (germline): MNHEY, SVGAGI. Trimming took off 2 bases at V and 8 bases at J, with 10 bases between the two ends. CDR3 size: 13 residues. As DNA, the CDR3 is TGTGCCAGCAGTTACAGCCAGAGGGACACCATATATTTT. Protein product: CASSYSQRDTIYF.

This clone showed up just once. This rearrangement joins TRBV19 to TRBJ1-5; 7 positions agree with TRBD1. The trim removed 1 base at V and 6 bases at J, leaving 9 bases unmatched. Per germline, CDR1 LNHDA and CDR2 SQIVND (reference sequence). The CDR3 has 16 amino acids. The CDR3 DNA follows: TGTGCCAGTAGTATAGGTCCGCAGGGACAGCCTCAGCCCCAGCATTTT. It encodes CASSIGPQGQPQPQHF.

The J gene is TRBJ1-3, the V gene TRBV29-1, with 10 bases that match TRBD1. The germline V gene has CDR1 SQVTM and CDR2 ANQGSEA. J was trimmed by 9 bases and V by 7 bases; bases with no gene match: 24. This CDR3 has 18 residues. The CDR3: CSDRDRGCWPGERGTIYF. In DNA, the CDR3 is TGCAGCGACCGGGACAGGGGATGTTGGCCTGGCGAACGAGGCACCATATATTTT.

This clone appeared a single time. V gene TRBV13 combines with J gene TRBJ1-2, with unresolved D. V was cut by 3 bases and J by 0 bases, with 11 bases left in between. The germline V gene has CDR1 PRHDT and CDR2 FYEKMQ (reference sequence). The CDR3 runs to 15 residues. The CDR3 DNA follows: TGTGCCAGCAGCTTCCTTTCTTCTACTAACTATGGCTACACCTTC. Residues: CASSFLSSTNYGYTF.

The CDR3 region has the DNA TGCGCCAGCAGACTCTTCGCCACAGGGGTCACTGAAGCTTTCTTT. Protein sequence: CASRLFATGVTEAFF. The chain combines TRBV5-1 with TRBJ1-1; TRBD1 matches 7 bases. Per the germline V gene, CDR1 is SGHRS and CDR2 is YFSETQ. This CDR3 is 15 amino acids long. V shed 5 bases, J shed 4 bases, and the junction held 11 bases outside the gene matches.

The V call is TRBV6-1, the J call TRBJ1-1; possibly TRBD1 for D (5 bases). The CDR3 loop spans 14 amino acids. The germline V gene has CDR1 MNHNS and CDR2 SASEGT. V was pared by 2 bases and J by 4 bases, with 11 bases between. In nucleotides, the CDR3 is TGTGCCAGCAGTGAAAGCAGGGTTGGCACTGAAGCTTTCTTT. Encoded protein: CASSESRVGTEAFF.

This chain connects TRBV6-1 to TRBJ1-6; a possible D gene is TRBD1 (5 bases). Germline loops: CDR1 MNHNS, CDR2 SASEGT. The CDR3 consists of 16 residues. V was pared by 1 base and J by 9 bases, with 16 bases between. CDR3 region: CASSEGSRGGGSPLHF. The CDR3 nucleotides are TGTGCCAGCAGTGAAGGGTCACGGGGGGGAGGTTCACCCCTCCACTTT.

V gene TRBV18 combines with J gene TRBJ1-1, with 7 positions matching TRBD1. CDR3 length equals 16 residues. J lost 2 bases, V lost 1 base, and 7 bases had no gene match. The germline gives CDR1 KGHSH, CDR2 LQKENI. This chain's CDR3 is CASSPRQGTSNTEAFF. CDR3 DNA: TGTGCCAGCTCACCACGACAGGGTACGTCTAACACTGAAGCTTTCTTT. The full variable domain, rest sourced from reference TRBV18 and TRBJ1-1, is NAGVMQNPRHLVRRRGQEARLRCSPMKGHSHVYWYRQLPEEGLKFMVYLQKENIIDESGMPKERFSAEFPKEGPSILRIQQVVRGDSAAYFCASSPRQGTSNTEAFFGQGTRLTVV.

The gene calls are TRBV9 and TRBJ2-1; 7 positions agree with TRBD2. This CDR3 is 18 amino acids long. Trimming at V came to 2 bases and at J to 3 bases, leaving 14 bases not matched to a gene. The germline V gene has CDR1 SGDLS and CDR2 YYNGEE. The CDR3 is CASSVSTPQTSRYNEQFF. The CDR3 DNA reads TGTGCCAGCAGCGTCTCAACTCCTCAGACTAGCCGCTACAATGAGCAGTTCTTC.

The rearrangement joins TRBV6-6 to TRBJ1-3; 10 bases are shared with TRBD1. CDR1 MNHNY and CDR2 SVGAGI come from the germline V gene (reference sequence). The CDR3 is 15 residues long. The V and J ends lost 5 bases and 3 bases, in that order; junction bases with no gene match: 4. The DNA of the CDR3 is TGTGCCAGCAGTCGACAGGGGGCTTATGGAAACACCATATATTTT. Its protein product is CASSRQGAYGNTIYF.